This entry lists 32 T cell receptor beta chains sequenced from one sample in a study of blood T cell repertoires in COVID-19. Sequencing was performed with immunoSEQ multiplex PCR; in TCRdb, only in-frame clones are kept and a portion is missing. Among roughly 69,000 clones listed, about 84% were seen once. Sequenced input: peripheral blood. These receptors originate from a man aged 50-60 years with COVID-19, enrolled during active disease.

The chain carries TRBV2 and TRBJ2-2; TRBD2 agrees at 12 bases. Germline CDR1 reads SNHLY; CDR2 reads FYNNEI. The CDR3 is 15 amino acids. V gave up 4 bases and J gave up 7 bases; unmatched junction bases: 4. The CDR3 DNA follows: TGTGCCAGCAGTGCTCTAGCGGGGGGGGACGGGGAGCTGTTTTTT. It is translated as CASSALAGGDGELFF.

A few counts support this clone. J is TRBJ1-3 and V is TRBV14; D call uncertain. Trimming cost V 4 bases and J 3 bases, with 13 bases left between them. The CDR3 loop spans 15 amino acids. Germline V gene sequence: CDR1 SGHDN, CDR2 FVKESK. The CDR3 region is CASSPVDRGGNTIYF. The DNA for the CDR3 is TGTGCCAGCAGCCCGGTTGATCGGGGTGGAAACACCATATATTTT.

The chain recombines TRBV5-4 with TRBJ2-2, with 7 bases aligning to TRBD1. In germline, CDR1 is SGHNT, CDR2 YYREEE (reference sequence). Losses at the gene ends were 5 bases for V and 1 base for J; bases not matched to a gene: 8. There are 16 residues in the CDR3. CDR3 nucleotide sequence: TGTGCCAGCAGTTTACCGGGACAGATGAACACCGGGGAGCTGTTTTTT. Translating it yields CASSLPGQMNTGELFF.

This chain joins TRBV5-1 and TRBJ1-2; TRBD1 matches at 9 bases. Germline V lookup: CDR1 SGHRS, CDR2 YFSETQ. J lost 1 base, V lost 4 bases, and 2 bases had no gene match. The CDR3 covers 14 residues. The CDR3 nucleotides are TGCGCCAGCAGCGTGGACAGGGGTAACTATGGCTACACCTTC. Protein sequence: CASSVDRGNYGYTF. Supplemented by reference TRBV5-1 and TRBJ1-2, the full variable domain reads KAGVTQTPRYLIKTRGQQVTLSCSPISGHRSVSWYQQTPGQGLQFLFEYFSETQRNKGNFPGRFSGRQFSNSRSEMNVSTLELGDSALYLCASSVDRGNYGYTFGSGTRLTVV.

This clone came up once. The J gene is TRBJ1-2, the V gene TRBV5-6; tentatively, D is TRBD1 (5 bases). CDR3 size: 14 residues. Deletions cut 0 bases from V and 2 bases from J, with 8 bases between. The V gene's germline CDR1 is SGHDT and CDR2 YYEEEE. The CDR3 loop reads CASSLVRGNYGYTF. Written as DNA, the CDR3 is TGTGCCAGCAGCTTGGTTCGGGGGAACTATGGCTACACCTTC. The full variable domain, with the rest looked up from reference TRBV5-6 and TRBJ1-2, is DAGVTQSPTHLIKTRGQQVTLRCSPKSGHDTVSWYQQALGQGPQFIFQYYEEEERQRGNFPDRFSGHQFPNYSSELNVNALLLGDSALYLCASSLVRGNYGYTFGSGTRLTVV.

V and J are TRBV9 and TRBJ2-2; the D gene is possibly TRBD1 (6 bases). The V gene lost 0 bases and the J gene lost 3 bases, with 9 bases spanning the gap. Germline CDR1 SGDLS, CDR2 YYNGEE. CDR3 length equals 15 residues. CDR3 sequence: CASSVATGYTGELFF. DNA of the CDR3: TGTGCCAGCAGCGTAGCCACAGGGTACACCGGGGAGCTGTTTTTT.

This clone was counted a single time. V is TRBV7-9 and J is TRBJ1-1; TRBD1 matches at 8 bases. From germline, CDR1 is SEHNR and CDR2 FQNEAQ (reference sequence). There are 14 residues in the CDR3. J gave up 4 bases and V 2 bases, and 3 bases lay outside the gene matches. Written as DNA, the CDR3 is TGTGCCAGCAGCTTAAGGACAGGGAGCACTGAAGCTTTCTTT. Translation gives CASSLRTGSTEAFF.

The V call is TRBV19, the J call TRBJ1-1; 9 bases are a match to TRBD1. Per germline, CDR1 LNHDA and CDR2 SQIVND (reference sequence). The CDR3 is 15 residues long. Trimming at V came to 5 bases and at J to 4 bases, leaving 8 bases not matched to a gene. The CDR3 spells CASSETTGGVTEAFF. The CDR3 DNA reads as TGTGCCAGTAGTGAGACGACAGGGGGGGTCACTGAAGCTTTCTTT.

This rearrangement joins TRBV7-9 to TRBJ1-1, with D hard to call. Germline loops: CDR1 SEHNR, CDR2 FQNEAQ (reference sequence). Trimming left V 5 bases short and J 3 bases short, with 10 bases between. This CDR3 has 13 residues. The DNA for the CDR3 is TGTGCCAGCAGCATAAGACAAGACACTGAAGCTTTCTTT. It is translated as CASSIRQDTEAFF.

The CDR3 DNA follows: TGTGCCAGCAGCCAAGAAGGCGGGGGTGCCCCAGAGACCCAGTACTTC. Translation gives CASSQEGGGAPETQYF. The chain recombines TRBV3-1 (or the pseudogene TRBV3-2) with TRBJ2-5; 7 bases are shared with TRBD2. This CDR3 is built from 16 residues. CDR1 is LGHDT, CDR2 YNNKEL, per germline (reference sequence). The V gene end was trimmed by 0 bases and the J gene end by 4 bases; junction bases not matched to a gene: 8.

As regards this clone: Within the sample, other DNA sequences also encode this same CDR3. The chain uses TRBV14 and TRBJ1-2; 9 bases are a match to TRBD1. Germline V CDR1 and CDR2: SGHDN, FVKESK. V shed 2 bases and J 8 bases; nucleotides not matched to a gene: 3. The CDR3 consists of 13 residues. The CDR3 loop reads CASSQLGTGGYTF. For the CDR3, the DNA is TGTGCCAGCAGCCAACTAGGGACAGGGGGCTACACCTTC.

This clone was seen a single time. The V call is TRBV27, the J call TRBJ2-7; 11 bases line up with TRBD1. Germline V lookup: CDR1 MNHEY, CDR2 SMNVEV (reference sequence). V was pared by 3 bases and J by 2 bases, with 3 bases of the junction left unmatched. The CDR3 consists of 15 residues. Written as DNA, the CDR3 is TGTGCCAGCAGTTTGGGACAGGGGGGAGCCTACGAGCAGTACTTC. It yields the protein CASSLGQGGAYEQYF.

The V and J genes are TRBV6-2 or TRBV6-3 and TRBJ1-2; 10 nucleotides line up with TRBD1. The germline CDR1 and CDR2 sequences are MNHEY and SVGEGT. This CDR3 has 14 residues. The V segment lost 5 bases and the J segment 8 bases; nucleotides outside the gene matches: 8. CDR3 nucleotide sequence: TGTGCCAGCAGTGGCGACAGGGGGCTTGGAGGCTACACCTTC. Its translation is CASSGDRGLGGYTF.

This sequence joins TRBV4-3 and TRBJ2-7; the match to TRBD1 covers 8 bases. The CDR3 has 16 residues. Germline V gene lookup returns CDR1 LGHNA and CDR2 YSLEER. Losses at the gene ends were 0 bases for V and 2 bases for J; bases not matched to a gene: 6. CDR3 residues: CASSQDLPGQAYEQYF. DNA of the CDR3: TGCGCCAGCAGCCAAGACCTTCCGGGACAGGCCTACGAGCAGTACTTC.

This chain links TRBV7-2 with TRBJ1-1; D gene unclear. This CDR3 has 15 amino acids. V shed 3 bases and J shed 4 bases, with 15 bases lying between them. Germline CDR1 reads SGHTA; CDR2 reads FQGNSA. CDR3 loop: CASSLNSQVVTEAFF. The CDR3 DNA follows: TGTGCCAGCAGCTTGAATTCTCAGGTTGTCACTGAAGCTTTCTTT.

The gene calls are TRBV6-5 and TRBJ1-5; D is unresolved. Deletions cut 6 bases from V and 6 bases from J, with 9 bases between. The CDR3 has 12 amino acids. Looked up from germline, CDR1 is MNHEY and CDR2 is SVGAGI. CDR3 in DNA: TGTGCCAGCAGCCCCCTAGGTCAGCCCCAGCATTTT. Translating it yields CASSPLGQPQHF.

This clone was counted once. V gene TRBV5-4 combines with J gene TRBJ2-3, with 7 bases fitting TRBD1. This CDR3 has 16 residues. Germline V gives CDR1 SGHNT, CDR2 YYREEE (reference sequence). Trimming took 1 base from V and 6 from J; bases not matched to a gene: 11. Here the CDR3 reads CASSLYGDRRVDTQYF. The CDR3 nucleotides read TGTGCCAGCAGCTTGTATGGGGACAGACGCGTGGATACGCAGTATTTT.

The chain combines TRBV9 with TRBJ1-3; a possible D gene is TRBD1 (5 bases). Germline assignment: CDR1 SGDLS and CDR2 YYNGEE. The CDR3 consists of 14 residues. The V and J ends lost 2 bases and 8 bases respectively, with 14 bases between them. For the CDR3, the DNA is TGTGCCAGCAGCGTCGGGACTTCTGGGGACACCATATATTTT. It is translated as CASSVGTSGDTIYF.

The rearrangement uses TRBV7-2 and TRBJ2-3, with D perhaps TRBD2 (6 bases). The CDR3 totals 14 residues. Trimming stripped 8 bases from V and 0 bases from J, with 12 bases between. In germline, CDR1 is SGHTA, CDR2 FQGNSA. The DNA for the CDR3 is TGTGCCAGCTCGTTCGGGGGTAGCACAGATACGCAGTATTTT. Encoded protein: CASSFGGSTDTQYF.

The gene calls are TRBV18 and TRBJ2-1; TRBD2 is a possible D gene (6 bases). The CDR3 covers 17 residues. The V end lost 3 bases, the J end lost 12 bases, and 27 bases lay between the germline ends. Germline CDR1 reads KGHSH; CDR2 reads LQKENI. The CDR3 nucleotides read TGTGCCAGCTCACCGACTCTGTTGAGGCAAGCAGGGCGGGGGCAGTTCTTC. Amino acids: CASSPTLLRQAGRGQFF.

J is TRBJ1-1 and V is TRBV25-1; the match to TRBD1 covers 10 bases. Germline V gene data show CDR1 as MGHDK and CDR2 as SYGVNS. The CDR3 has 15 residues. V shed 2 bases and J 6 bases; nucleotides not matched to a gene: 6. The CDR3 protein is CASSEPGTGASEAFF. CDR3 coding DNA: TGTGCCAGCAGTGAACCCGGGACAGGGGCCTCTGAAGCTTTCTTT.

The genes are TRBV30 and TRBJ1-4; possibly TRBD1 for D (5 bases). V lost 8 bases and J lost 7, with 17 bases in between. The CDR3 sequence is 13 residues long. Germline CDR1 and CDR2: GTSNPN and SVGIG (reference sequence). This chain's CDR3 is CAGDRGVGEKLFF. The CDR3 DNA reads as TGTGCCGGGGATCGGGGGGTCGGTGAAAAACTGTTTTTT.

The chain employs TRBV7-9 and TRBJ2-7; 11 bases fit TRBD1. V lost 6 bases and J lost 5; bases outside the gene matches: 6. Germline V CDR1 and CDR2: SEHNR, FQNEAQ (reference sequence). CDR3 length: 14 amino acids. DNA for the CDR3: TGTGCCAGCAGTGGAGGACAGGGGGCCCACGAGCAGTACTTC. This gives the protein CASSGGQGAHEQYF.

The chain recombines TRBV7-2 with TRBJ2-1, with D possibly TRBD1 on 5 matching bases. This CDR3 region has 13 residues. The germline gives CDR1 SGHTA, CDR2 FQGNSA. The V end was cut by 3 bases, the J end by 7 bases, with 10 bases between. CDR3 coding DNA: TGTGCCAGCAGCTTGGGGCCTTGGAATGAGCAGTTCTTC. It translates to CASSLGPWNEQFF.

CDR3 nucleotides: TGTGCCAGCAGCTTAGCGACAGGGGGCTTCCACGAGCAGTACTTC. Encoded protein: CASSLATGGFHEQYF. The J gene is TRBJ2-7, the V gene TRBV7-6; 10 bases agree with TRBD1. The CDR3 extends over 15 amino acids. Trimming removed 0 bases from V and 5 bases from J; junction bases left unmatched: 4. CDR1 is SGHVS and CDR2 is FNYEAQ in the germline V gene. Looking up the rest from reference TRBV7-6 and TRBJ2-7 gives the full variable domain: GAGVSQSPRYKVTKRGQDVALRCDPISGHVSLYWYRQALGQGPEFLTYFNYEAQQDKSGLPNDRFSAERPEGSISTLTIQRTEQRDSAMYRCASSLATGGFHEQYFGPGTRLTVT.

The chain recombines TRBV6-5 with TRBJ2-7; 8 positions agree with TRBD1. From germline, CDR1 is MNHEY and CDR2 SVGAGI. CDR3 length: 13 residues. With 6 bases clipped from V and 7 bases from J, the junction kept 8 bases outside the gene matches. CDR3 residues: CASSLGQGTEQYF. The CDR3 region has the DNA TGTGCCAGCAGCCTCGGACAGGGAACGGAGCAGTACTTC.

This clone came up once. CDR3 amino acids: CATSRDRAFSREKLFF. In DNA form, the CDR3 reads TGTGCCACCAGCAGGGACAGGGCTTTTTCACGGGAAAAACTGTTTTTT. V usage is TRBV15 and J usage is TRBJ1-4; TRBD1 aligns across 8 bases. CDR3 size: 16 residues. V shed 3 bases and J 8 bases; nucleotides not matched to a gene: 11. Germline V gene data show CDR1 as LNHNV and CDR2 as YYDKDF (reference sequence).

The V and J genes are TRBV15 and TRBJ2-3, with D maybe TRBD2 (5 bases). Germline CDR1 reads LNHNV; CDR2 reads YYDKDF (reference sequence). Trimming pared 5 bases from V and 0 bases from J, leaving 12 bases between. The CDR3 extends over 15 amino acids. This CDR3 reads CATSLSPGSTDTQYF. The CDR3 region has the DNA TGTGCCACCAGCTTAAGCCCGGGGAGCACAGATACGCAGTATTTT. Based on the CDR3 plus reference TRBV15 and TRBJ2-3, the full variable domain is DAMVIQNPRYQVTQFGKPVTLSCSQTLNHNVMYWYQQKSSQAPKLLFHYYDKDFNNEADTPDNFQSRRPNTSFCFLDIRSPGLGDTAMYLCATSLSPGSTDTQYFGPGTRLTVL.

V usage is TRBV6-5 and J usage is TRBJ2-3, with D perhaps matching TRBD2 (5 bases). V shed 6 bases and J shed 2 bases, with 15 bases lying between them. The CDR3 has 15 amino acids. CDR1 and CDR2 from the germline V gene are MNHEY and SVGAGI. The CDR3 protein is CASSLGGPVTDTQYF. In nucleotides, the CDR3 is TGTGCCAGCAGCCTCGGCGGGCCAGTCACAGATACGCAGTATTTT.

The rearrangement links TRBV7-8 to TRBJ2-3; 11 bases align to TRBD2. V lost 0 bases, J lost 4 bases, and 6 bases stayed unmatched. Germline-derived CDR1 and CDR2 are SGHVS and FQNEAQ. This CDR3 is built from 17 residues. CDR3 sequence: CASSLAIAGGLSDTQYF. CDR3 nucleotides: TGTGCCAGCAGCTTAGCAATAGCGGGGGGGCTTTCAGATACGCAGTATTTT.

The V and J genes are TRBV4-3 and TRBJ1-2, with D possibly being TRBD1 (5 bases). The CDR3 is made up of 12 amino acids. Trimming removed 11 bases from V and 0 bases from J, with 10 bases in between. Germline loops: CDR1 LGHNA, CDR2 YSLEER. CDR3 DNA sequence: TGCGCCGCGGGGCAGCCTAACTATGGCTACACCTTC. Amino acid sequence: CAAGQPNYGYTF.

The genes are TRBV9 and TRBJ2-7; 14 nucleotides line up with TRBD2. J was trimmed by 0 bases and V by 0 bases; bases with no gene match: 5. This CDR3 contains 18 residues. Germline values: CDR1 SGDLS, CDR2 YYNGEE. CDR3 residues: CASSVGPGTSGSSYEQYF. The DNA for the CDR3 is TGTGCCAGCAGCGTAGGGCCCGGGACTAGCGGGAGCTCCTACGAGCAGTACTTC.